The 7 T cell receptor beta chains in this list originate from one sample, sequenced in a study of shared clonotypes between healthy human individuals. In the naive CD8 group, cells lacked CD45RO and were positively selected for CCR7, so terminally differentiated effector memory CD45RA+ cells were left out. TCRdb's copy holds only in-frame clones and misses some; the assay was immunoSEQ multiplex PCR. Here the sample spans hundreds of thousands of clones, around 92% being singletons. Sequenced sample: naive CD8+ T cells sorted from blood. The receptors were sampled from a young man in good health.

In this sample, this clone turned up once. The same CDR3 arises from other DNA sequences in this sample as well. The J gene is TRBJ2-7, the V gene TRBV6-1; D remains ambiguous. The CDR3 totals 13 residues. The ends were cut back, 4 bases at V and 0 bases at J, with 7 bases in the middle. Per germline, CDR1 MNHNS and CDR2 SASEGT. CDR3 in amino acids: CASSVYSSYEQYF. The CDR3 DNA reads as TGTGCCAGCAGTGTTTACAGCTCCTACGAGCAGTACTTC.

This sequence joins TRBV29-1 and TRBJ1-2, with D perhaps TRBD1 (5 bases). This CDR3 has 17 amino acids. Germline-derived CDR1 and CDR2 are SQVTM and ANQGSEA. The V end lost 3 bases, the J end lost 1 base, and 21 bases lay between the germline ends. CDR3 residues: CSVDNRDLPVYNYGYTF. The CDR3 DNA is TGCAGCGTTGATAATAGGGACCTACCAGTGTATAACTATGGCTACACCTTC.

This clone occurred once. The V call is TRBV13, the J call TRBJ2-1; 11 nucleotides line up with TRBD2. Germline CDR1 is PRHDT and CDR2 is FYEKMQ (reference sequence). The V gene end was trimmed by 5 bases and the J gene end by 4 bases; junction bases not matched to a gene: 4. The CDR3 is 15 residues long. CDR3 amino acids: CASSQRLAGYNEQFF. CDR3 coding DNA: TGTGCCAGCAGCCAGCGACTAGCGGGATACAATGAGCAGTTCTTC.

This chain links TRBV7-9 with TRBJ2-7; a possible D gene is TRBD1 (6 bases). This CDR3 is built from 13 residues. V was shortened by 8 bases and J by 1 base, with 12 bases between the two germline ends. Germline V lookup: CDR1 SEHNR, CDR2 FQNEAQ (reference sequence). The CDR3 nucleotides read TGTGCCAGCCGTGGACAGCCTTCCTACGAGCAGTACTTC. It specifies CASRGQPSYEQYF. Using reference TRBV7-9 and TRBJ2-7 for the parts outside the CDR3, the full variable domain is DTGVSQNPRHKITKRGQNVTFRCDPISEHNRLYWYRQTLGQGPEFLTYFQNEAQLEKSRLLSDRFSAERPKGSFSTLEIQRTEQGDSAMYLCASRGQPSYEQYFGPGTRLTVT.

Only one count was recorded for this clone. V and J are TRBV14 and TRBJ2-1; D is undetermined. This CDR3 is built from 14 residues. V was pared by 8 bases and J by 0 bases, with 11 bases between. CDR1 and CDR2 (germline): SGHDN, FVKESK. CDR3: CASQAATSYNEQFF. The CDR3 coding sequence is TGTGCCAGCCAGGCAGCGACCTCCTACAATGAGCAGTTCTTC.

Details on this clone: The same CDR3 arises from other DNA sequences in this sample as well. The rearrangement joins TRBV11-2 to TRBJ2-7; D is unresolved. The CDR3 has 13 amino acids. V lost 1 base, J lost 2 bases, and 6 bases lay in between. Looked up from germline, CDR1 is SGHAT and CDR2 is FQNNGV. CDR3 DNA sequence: TGTGCCAGCAGCTTAGGACTCGCCTACGAGCAGTACTTC. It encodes CASSLGLAYEQYF.

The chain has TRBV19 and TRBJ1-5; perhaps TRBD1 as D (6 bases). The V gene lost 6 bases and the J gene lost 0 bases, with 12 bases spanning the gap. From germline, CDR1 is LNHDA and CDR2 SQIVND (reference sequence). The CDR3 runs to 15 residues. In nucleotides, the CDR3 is TGTGCCAGTAGGAAACAGGGTGGTAGCAATCAGCCCCAGCATTTT. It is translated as CASRKQGGSNQPQHF.